The 8 T cell receptor beta chains below all came from one sample that was sequenced in a study of control samples from healthy donors and cancer patients. The assay was immunoSEQ multiplex PCR, and TCRdb's table has in-frame clones only and misses some. In the table there are about 140,000 clones, 80% to 90% of which are singletons. Sequencing was carried out using blood. These receptors all come from a man aged 18 to 30 in good health.

V is TRBV28 and J is TRBJ1-1, with D tentatively TRBD1 (6 bases). CDR3 length equals 14 residues. Per the germline V gene, CDR1 is MDHEN and CDR2 is SYDVKM. V shed 6 bases and J shed 3 bases, with 14 bases lying between them. CDR3 region: CASSLQGRYTEAFF. CDR3 nucleotide sequence: TGTGCCAGCAGCCTACAGGGAAGGTACACTGAAGCTTTCTTT.

V usage is TRBV6-6 and J usage is TRBJ2-3; D possibly uses TRBD1 or TRBD2 (6 bases each). CDR3 length: 17 residues. V was pared by 5 bases and J by 4 bases, with 22 bases between. Germline CDR1 MNHNY, CDR2 SVGAGI (reference sequence). As DNA, the CDR3 is TGTGCCAGCAGTCCCTCTGGGAAGGGGGGCCCGCCAGATACGCAGTATTTT. Its translation: CASSPSGKGGPPDTQYF.

The chain recombines TRBV28 with TRBJ1-5; no clear D gene. Trimming pared 8 bases from V and 0 bases from J, leaving 8 bases between. This CDR3 has 13 amino acids. Germline V gene lookup returns CDR1 MDHEN and CDR2 SYDVKM. The CDR3 DNA reads as TGTGCCAGCGACTGGAATAGCAATCAGCCCCAGCATTTT. It encodes CASDWNSNQPQHF.

CDR3 loop: CASSVRTANNQPQHF. In DNA form, the CDR3 reads TGTGCCAGCAGTGTTCGGACAGCGAACAATCAGCCCCAGCATTTT. The V and J genes are TRBV2 and TRBJ1-5; tentatively, D is TRBD1 (6 bases). CDR3 length: 15 amino acids. From germline, CDR1 is SNHLY and CDR2 FYNNEI. The ends were cut back, 4 bases at V and 3 bases at J, with 13 bases in the middle.

This clone was seen a single time. The chain has TRBV6-2 or TRBV6-3 and TRBJ2-5, with D unclear. Germline assignment: CDR1 MNHEY and CDR2 SVGEGT. The CDR3 loop spans 14 amino acids. Trimming cost V 0 bases and J 5 bases, with 10 bases left between them. The chain's CDR3 is CASSYSSGWETQYF. Here the CDR3 DNA reads TGTGCCAGCAGTTACTCCTCGGGTTGGGAGACCCAGTACTTC.

V is TRBV25-1 and J is TRBJ2-5, with D possibly being TRBD2 (5 bases). Germline V gene sequence: CDR1 MGHDK, CDR2 SYGVNS. With 3 bases removed from V and 1 base from J, the gap between germline ends came to 6 bases. This CDR3 has 13 amino acids. CDR3 bases: TGTGCCAGCAGTGAGGGGAGCCAAGAGACCCAGTACTTC. It encodes CASSEGSQETQYF.

The chain uses TRBV19 and TRBJ1-5; the D gene is possibly TRBD1 (6 bases). Germline V gene lookup returns CDR1 LNHDA and CDR2 SQIVND (reference sequence). The CDR3 totals 16 residues. Trimming shortened V by 5 bases and J by 3 bases, and 17 bases separated the two germline ends. CDR3 DNA sequence: TGTGCCAGTAGTGCCGACCTGCGGGGGCCCAATCAGCCCCAGCATTTT. This gives the protein CASSADLRGPNQPQHF.

The rearrangement joins TRBV7-2 to TRBJ1-1; TRBD1 matches 7 bases. The CDR3 has 16 amino acids. V was clipped by 5 bases and J by 5 bases; unmatched bases: 14. CDR1 and CDR2 (germline): SGHTA, FQGNSA. This CDR3 is CASSITGAGGGTEAFF. The DNA for the CDR3 is TGTGCCAGCAGCATAACGGGGGCAGGGGGAGGTACTGAAGCTTTCTTT.